The TCR beta chain under discussion was sequenced for a study of cytomegalovirus exposure and HLA in healthy donors. Regarding the study as a whole: Later findings reportedly placed an Asian-associated ancestry cluster below the roughly 700-donor mean for N-insertions. Analysis was carried out at a later point, and it linked a missense DCLRE1C variant to TCR beta V- and J-gene trimming. Sequencing artifact likely explains a cluster of highly shared sequence variants.

The PCR made use of 60 Vbeta and 13 Jbeta primers. Original methodology: There were about 80 million unique TCR beta chains by a later count, and some 11 million of them were shared. Assay: immunoSEQ multiplex PCR; the TCRdb copy retains only in-frame clones and omits some. D and trimming were read from the DNA, whereas the V and J calls and clone size are those reported in that table. The table shows 95,000 to 110,000 clones, with around two thirds occurring only once. Regarding this clone: Its antigen is not identified.

Germline CDR1 is KGHSH and CDR2 is LQKENI. With 1 base clipped from V and 9 bases from J, the junction kept 6 bases outside the gene matches. The CDR3 length is 15 residues. The sample comprised PBMCs. The TCR sequence derives from a woman between 45 and 65 years old in good health and CMV-seronegative. The chain employs TRBV18 and TRBJ2-4; 10 bases match TRBD1. This chain's CDR3 is CASSPLGQGGGIQYF. DNA of the CDR3: TGTGCCAGCTCACCACTTGGACAGGGGGGTGGCATTCAGTACTTC.